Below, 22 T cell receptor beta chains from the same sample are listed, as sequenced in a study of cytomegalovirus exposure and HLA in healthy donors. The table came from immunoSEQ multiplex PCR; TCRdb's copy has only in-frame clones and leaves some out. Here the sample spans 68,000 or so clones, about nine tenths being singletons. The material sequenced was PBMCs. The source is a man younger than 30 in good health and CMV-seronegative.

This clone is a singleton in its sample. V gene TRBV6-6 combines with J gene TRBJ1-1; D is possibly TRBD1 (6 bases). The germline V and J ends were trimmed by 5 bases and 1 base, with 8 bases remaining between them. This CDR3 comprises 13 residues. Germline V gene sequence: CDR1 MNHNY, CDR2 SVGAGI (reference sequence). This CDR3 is CASSTDRNTEAFF. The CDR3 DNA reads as TGTGCCAGCAGTACGGACAGGAACACTGAAGCTTTCTTT.

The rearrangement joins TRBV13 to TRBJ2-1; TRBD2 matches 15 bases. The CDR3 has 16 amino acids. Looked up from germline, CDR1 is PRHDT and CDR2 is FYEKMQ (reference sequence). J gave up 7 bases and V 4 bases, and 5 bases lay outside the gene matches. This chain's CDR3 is CASSWGLAGGMNEQFF. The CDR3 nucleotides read TGTGCCAGCAGCTGGGGACTAGCGGGAGGCATGAATGAGCAGTTCTTC. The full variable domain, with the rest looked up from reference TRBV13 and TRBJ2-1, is AAGVIQSPRHLIKEKRETATLKCYPIPRHDTVYWYQQGPGQDPQFLISFYEKMQSDKGSIPDRFSAQQFSDYHSELNMSSLELGDSALYFCASSWGLAGGMNEQFFGPGTRLTVL.

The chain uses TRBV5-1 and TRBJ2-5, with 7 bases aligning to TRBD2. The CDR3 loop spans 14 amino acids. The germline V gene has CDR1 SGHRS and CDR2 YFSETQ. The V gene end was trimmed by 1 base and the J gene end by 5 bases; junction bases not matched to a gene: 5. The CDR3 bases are TGCGCCAGCAGCTTGTCGGGAGGAGGGGAGACCCAGTACTTC. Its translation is CASSLSGGGETQYF.

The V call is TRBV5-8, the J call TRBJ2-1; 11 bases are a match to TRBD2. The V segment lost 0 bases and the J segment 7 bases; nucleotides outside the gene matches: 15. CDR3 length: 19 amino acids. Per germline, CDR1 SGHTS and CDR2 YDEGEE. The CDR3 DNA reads TGTGCCAGCAGCTTGGTTAGGACTAGCGGGTTTTCATACCAAAATGAGCAGTTCTTC. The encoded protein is CASSLVRTSGFSYQNEQFF.

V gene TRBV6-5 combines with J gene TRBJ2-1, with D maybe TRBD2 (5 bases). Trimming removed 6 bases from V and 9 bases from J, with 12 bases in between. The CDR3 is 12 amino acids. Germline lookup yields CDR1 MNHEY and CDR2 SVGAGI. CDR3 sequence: CASSRSAGEQFF. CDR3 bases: TGTGCCAGCAGCCGATCCGCGGGTGAGCAGTTCTTC.

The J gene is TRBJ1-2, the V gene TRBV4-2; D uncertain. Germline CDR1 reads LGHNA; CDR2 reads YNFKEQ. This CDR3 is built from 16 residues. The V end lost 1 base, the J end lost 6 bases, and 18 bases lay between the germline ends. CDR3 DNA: TGTGCCAGCAGCCAAGGCCGCTTGGCAGGCCTGAATGGCTACACCTTC. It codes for CASSQGRLAGLNGYTF.

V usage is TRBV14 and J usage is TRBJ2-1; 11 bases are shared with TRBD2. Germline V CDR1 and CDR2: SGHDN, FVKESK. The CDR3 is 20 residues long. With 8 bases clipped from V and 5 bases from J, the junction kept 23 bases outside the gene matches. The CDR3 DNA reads TGTGCCAGCGGGTCCAACCGGCCCGGAGATCGACTAGCGGGAAACAATGAGCAGTTCTTC. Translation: CASGSNRPGDRLAGNNEQFF.

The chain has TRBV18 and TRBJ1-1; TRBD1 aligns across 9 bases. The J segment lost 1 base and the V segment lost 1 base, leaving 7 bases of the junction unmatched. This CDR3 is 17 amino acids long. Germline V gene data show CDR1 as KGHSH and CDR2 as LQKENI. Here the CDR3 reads CASSPQRQGVGNTEAFF. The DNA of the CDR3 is TGTGCCAGCTCACCACAAAGACAGGGGGTGGGGAACACTGAAGCTTTCTTT.

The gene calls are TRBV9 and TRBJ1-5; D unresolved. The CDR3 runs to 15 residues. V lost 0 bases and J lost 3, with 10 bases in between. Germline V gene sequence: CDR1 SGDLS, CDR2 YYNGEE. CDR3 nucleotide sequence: TGTGCCAGCAGCGTAGGAGGGAGGTCCAATCAGCCCCAGCATTTT. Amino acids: CASSVGGRSNQPQHF.

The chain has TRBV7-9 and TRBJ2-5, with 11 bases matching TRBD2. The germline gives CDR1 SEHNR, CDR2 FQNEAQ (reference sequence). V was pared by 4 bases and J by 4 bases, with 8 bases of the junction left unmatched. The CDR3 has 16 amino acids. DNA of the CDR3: TGTGCCAGCAGCTCCTTAGCGGGAGGGCGGCCAGAGACCCAGTACTTC. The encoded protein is CASSSLAGGRPETQYF.

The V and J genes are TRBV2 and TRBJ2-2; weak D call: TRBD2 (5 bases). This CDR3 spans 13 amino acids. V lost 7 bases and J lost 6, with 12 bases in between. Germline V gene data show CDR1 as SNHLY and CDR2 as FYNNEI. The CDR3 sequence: CASTQEEAGELFF. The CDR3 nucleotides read TGTGCCAGCACCCAGGAGGAGGCCGGGGAGCTGTTTTTT.

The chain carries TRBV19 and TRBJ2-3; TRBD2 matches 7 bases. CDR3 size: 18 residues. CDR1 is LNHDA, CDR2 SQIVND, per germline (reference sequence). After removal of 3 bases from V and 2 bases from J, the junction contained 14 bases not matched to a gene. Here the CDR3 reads CASSIDPFGAGYTDTQYF. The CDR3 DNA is TGTGCCAGTAGTATCGACCCCTTTGGAGCGGGATACACAGATACGCAGTATTTT.

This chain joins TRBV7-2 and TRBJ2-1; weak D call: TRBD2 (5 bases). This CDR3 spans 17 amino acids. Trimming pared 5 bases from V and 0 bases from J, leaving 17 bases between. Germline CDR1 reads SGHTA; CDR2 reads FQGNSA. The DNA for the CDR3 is TGTGCCAGCAGCCCCGCGGCTAGCCGCAGCTCCTACAATGAGCAGTTCTTC. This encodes CASSPAASRSSYNEQFF.

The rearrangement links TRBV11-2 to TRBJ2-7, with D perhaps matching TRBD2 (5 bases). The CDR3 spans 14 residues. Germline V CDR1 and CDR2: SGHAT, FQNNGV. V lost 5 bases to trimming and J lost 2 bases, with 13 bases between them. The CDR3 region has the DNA TGTGCCAGCAGCCTCACGAGGGCGGCCTACGAGCAGTACTTC. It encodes CASSLTRAAYEQYF.

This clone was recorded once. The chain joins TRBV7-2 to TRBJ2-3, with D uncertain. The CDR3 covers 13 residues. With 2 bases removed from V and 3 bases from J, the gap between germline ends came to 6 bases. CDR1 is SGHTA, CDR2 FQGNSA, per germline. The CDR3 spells CASSLLGTDTQYF. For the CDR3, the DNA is TGTGCCAGCAGCTTACTAGGAACAGATACGCAGTATTTT.

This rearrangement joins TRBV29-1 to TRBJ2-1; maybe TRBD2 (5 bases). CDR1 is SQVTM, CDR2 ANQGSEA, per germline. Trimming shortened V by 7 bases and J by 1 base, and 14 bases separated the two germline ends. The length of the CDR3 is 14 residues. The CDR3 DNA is TGCAGCGCCAAAGCGGCTATTTCCTACAATGAGCAGTTCTTC. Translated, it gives CSAKAAISYNEQFF.

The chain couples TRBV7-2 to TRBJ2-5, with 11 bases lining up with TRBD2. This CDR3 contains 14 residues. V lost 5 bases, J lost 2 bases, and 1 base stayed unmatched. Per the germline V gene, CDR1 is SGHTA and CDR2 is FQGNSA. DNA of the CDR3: TGTGCCAGCAGCCGACTAGCGGGGCAAGAGACCCAGTACTTC. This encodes CASSRLAGQETQYF.

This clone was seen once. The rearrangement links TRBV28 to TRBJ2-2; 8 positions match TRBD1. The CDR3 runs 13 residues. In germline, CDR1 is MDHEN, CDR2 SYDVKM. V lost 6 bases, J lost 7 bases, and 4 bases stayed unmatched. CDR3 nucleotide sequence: TGTGCCAGCAGGCGACAGGGGAGCGGGGAGCTGTTTTTT. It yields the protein CASRRQGSGELFF.

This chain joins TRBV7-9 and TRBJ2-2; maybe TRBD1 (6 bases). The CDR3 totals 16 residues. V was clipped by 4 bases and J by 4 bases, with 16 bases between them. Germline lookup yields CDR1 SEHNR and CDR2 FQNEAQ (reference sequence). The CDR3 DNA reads TGTGCCAGCAGCTCCGGACGGCAGGGGCGCACCGGGGAGCTGTTTTTT. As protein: CASSSGRQGRTGELFF.

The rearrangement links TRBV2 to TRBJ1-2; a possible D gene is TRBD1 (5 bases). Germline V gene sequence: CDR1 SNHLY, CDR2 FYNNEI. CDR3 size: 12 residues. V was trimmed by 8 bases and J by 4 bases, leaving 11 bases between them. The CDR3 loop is CASSGLPYGYTF. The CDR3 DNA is TGTGCCAGCTCAGGGCTCCCCTATGGCTACACCTTC.

DNA of the CDR3: TGTGCCAGCAGCTTTGGACAGGGTTACACCGGGGAGCTGTTTTTT. Residues: CASSFGQGYTGELFF. This sequence joins TRBV5-4 and TRBJ2-2, with 8 bases matching TRBD1. V lost 2 bases and J lost 3; bases outside the gene matches: 3. Germline V gene lookup returns CDR1 SGHNT and CDR2 YYREEE (reference sequence). The CDR3 consists of 15 residues.

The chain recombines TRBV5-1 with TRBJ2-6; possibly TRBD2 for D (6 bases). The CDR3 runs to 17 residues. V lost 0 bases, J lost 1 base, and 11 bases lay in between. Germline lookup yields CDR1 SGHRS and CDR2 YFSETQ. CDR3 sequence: CASSLDPGRSGANVLTF. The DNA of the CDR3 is TGCGCCAGCAGCTTGGATCCGGGGAGGTCTGGGGCCAACGTCCTGACTTTC.